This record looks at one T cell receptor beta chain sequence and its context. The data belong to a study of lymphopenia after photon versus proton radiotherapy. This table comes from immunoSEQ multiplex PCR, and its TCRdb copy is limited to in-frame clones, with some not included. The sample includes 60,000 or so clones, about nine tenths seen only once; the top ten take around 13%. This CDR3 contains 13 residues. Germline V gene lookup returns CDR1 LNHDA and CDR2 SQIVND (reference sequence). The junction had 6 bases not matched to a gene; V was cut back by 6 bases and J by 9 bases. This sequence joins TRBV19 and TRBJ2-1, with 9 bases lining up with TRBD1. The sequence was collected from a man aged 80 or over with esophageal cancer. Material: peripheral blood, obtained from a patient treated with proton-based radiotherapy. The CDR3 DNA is TGTGCCAGTAGGACAGGGGGGGGTGGTGAGCAGTTCTTC. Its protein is CASRTGGGGEQFF.